Following are 21 T cell receptor beta chains from one sample sequenced in a study of shared clonotypes between healthy human individuals. Libraries were prepared by immunoSEQ multiplex PCR; TCRdb keeps only in-frame clonotypes and omits some of them. The sample consists of roughly 680,000 clones, approximately 77% of them appearing once. The specimen sequenced was memory CD4+ T cells sorted from blood. Subset in this sample: CD45RA-negative fraction. These receptors came from a woman aged 30 to 39 in good health.

This rearrangement joins TRBV6-4 to TRBJ2-3, with TRBD2 identical over 8 bases. Germline V gene data show CDR1 as MRHNA and CDR2 as SNTAGT. Trimming removed 6 bases from V and 2 bases from J; junction bases left unmatched: 4. The CDR3 is made up of 14 amino acids. This CDR3 reads CASRAGGSTDTQYF. CDR3 sequence (DNA): TGTGCCAGCAGGGCGGGAGGTTCCACAGATACGCAGTATTTT.

This chain joins TRBV19 and TRBJ2-1; no clear D. Trimming stripped 3 bases from V and 0 bases from J, with 12 bases between. CDR1 LNHDA and CDR2 SQIVND come from the germline V gene (reference sequence). The CDR3 contains 16 residues. CDR3 nucleotide sequence: TGTGCCAGTAGTATTTGGTCAGGCCGCTCCTACAATGAGCAGTTCTTC. This encodes CASSIWSGRSYNEQFF.

This clone has just a few counts. V usage is TRBV2 and J usage is TRBJ1-2; the D gene is possibly TRBD1 (6 bases). CDR3 length equals 15 residues. The V and J ends lost 5 bases and 4 bases respectively, with 17 bases between them. The germline V gene encodes CDR1 SNHLY and CDR2 FYNNEI. The CDR3 nucleotides are TGTGCCAGCAGTAACCGGGACACACCGATCTATGGCTACACCTTC. It translates to CASSNRDTPIYGYTF.

The J gene is TRBJ2-1, the V gene TRBV18; D could derive from TRBD1 or TRBD2 (6 bases each). Germline V CDR1 and CDR2: KGHSH, LQKENI. The CDR3 extends over 15 amino acids. V lost 0 bases and J lost 5, with 11 bases in between. CDR3 coding DNA: TGTGCCAGCTCACCACCGGGGGGCGGCAACAATGAGCAGTTCTTC. This encodes CASSPPGGGNNEQFF.

The rearrangement joins TRBV19 to TRBJ2-5, with D uncertain. Germline V gene lookup returns CDR1 LNHDA and CDR2 SQIVND (reference sequence). Between the trimmed V and J ends, which lost 3 bases and 1 base, there was a span of 9 bases. This CDR3 comprises 14 residues. The CDR3 nucleotides are TGTGCCAGTAGTATTTTAGGCACCCAAGAGACCCAGTACTTC. This codes for CASSILGTQETQYF.

J is TRBJ2-5 and V is TRBV7-3; 9 bases line up with TRBD2. V lost 5 bases and J lost 5; bases outside the gene matches: 9. CDR3 length: 15 amino acids. Germline CDR1 reads SGHTA; CDR2 reads FQGTGA. Written as DNA, the CDR3 is TGTGCCAGCAGCGGGGCGGGAGGGCCTTGGGAGACCCAGTACTTC. Translation: CASSGAGGPWETQYF. Looking up the rest from reference TRBV7-3 and TRBJ2-5 gives the full variable domain: GAGVSQTPSNKVTEKGKYVELRCDPISGHTALYWYRQSLGQGPEFLIYFQGTGAADDSGLPNDRFFAVRPEGSVSTLKIQRTERGDSAVYLCASSGAGGPWETQYFGPGTRLLVL.

This clone was observed a handful of times. DNA of the CDR3: TGCGCCAGCAGCGTTTTTCCAGGTCCCGGGGAGCTGTTTTTT. Translated, it gives CASSVFPGPGELFF. The J gene is TRBJ2-2, the V gene TRBV5-1; no reliable D call. The length of the CDR3 is 14 residues. Germline values: CDR1 SGHRS, CDR2 YFSETQ. The V and J ends lost 4 bases and 6 bases respectively, with 13 bases between them.

Of note for this clone: A read error may be the cause here, since a much bigger clone is one base away. This chain uses TRBV5-1 with TRBJ2-3, with D perhaps TRBD1 (5 bases). Germline CDR1 and CDR2: SGHRS and YFSETQ. This CDR3 region has 14 residues. Trimming stripped 1 base from V and 0 bases from J, with 6 bases between. CDR3 sequence reads: CASSLQGSTDTQYF. CDR3 coding DNA: TGCGCCAGCAGCTTGCAGGGTAGCACAGATACGCAGTATTTT. Based on the CDR3 plus reference TRBV5-1 and TRBJ2-3, the full variable domain is KAGVTQTPRYLIKTRGQQVTLSCSPISGHRSVSWYQQTPGQGLQFLFEYFSETQRNKGNFPGRFSGRQFSNSRSEMNVSTLELGDSALYLCASSLQGSTDTQYFGPGTRLTVL.

The rearrangement joins TRBV7-2 to TRBJ1-1; D uncertain. The germline CDR1 and CDR2 sequences are SGHTA and FQGNSA. The CDR3 totals 14 residues. The ends were cut back, 0 bases at V and 5 bases at J, with 10 bases in the middle. CDR3 nucleotide sequence: TGTGCCAGCAGCTTAGCGGCCGGGTGGACTGAAGCTTTCTTT. Amino acid sequence: CASSLAAGWTEAFF.

This clone was detected a few times. The V call is TRBV14, the J call TRBJ2-5; D remains ambiguous. The CDR3 loop spans 13 amino acids. Germline V gene data show CDR1 as SGHDN and CDR2 as FVKESK. Trimming left V 4 bases short and J 5 bases short, with 11 bases between. The CDR3 sequence is CASSLTLGETQYF. The CDR3 DNA is TGTGCCAGCAGCCTCACCCTAGGTGAGACCCAGTACTTC.

The J gene is TRBJ2-6, the V gene TRBV18; tentatively, D is TRBD1 (6 bases). From germline, CDR1 is KGHSH and CDR2 LQKENI. The CDR3 length is 19 residues. The V end lost 2 bases, the J end lost 0 bases, and 17 bases lay between the germline ends. CDR3 protein: CASSPWPGQGSSGANVLTF. CDR3 coding DNA: TGTGCCAGCTCACCATGGCCGGGACAAGGCTCCTCTGGGGCCAACGTCCTGACTTTC.

The V gene is TRBV6-6, the J gene TRBJ1-2; unclear D gene. Germline values: CDR1 MNHNY, CDR2 SVGAGI (reference sequence). V lost 6 bases to trimming and J lost 8 bases, with 13 bases between them. This CDR3 is 12 amino acids long. CDR3 DNA: TGTGCCAGCAGCCGCGTTGGAGGGGGCTACACCTTC. Translation: CASSRVGGGYTF.

This rearrangement joins TRBV5-4 to TRBJ2-7; D remains unclear. This CDR3 contains 13 residues. Germline assignment: CDR1 SGHNT and CDR2 YYREEE (reference sequence). V lost 0 bases and J lost 5, with 9 bases in between. The CDR3 DNA sequence: TGTGCCAGCAGCTTGGGGGGTCGGGACGAGCAGTACTTC. As protein: CASSLGGRDEQYF.

This chain uses TRBV6-1 with TRBJ1-1, with no clear D. Germline V gene data show CDR1 as MNHNS and CDR2 as SASEGT. CDR3 length equals 12 residues. Trimming took off 0 bases at V and 4 bases at J, with 3 bases between the two ends. The CDR3 is CASSEARTEAFF. In DNA, the CDR3 is TGTGCCAGCAGTGAAGCACGCACTGAAGCTTTCTTT.

This clone was counted between two and nine times. This chain joins TRBV27 and TRBJ2-1, with unresolved D. This CDR3 contains 14 residues. V was clipped by 4 bases and J by 4 bases, with 11 bases between them. Per the germline V gene, CDR1 is MNHEY and CDR2 is SMNVEV (reference sequence). This CDR3 is CASSSRVIYNEQFF. The DNA for the CDR3 is TGTGCCAGCAGTTCCCGGGTCATATACAATGAGCAGTTCTTC.

The chain links TRBV5-6 to TRBJ1-2; TRBD1 aligns across 11 bases. Germline CDR1 and CDR2: SGHDT and YYEEEE. The CDR3 runs 13 residues. Unmatched junction bases numbered 2, after V lost 4 bases and J lost 6 bases. CDR3 nucleotides: TGTGCCAGCAGCCGGACAGGGGGCAATGGCTACACCTTC. This encodes CASSRTGGNGYTF.

This sequence joins TRBV28 and TRBJ2-5; TRBD2 matches 14 bases. V lost 7 bases and J lost 4; bases outside the gene matches: 5. CDR1 and CDR2 from the germline V gene are MDHEN and SYDVKM. CDR3 length: 15 amino acids. The DNA of the CDR3 is TGTGCCAGCAACCTCGGGACTAGCGGGGGAGAGACCCAGTACTTC. It is translated as CASNLGTSGGETQYF.

Here the CDR3 DNA reads TGTGCCAGCCTAGGCGTCTCTTGGACCGGGGAGCTGTTTTTT. As protein: CASLGVSWTGELFF. The V and J genes are TRBV19 and TRBJ2-2; no clear D gene. V shed 9 bases and J shed 5 bases, with 16 bases lying between them. The CDR3 has 14 residues. Germline lookup yields CDR1 LNHDA and CDR2 SQIVND (reference sequence). The full variable domain, with the rest looked up from reference TRBV19 and TRBJ2-2, is DGGITQSPKYLFRKEGQNVTLSCEQNLNHDAMYWYRQDPGQGLRLIYYSQIVNDFQKGDIAEGYSVSREKKESFPLTVTSAQKNPTAFYLCASLGVSWTGELFFGEGSRLTVL.

The chain carries TRBV18 and TRBJ1-3, with D possibly TRBD1 on 5 matching bases. The CDR3 is 15 residues long. Deletions cut 3 bases from V and 4 bases from J, with 13 bases between. CDR1 KGHSH and CDR2 LQKENI come from the germline V gene. CDR3 amino acids: CASSPGGAGGNTIYF. Here the CDR3 DNA reads TGTGCCAGCTCACCGGGGGGAGCAGGAGGAAACACCATATATTTT.

This clone appeared a single time. The V gene is TRBV7-7, the J gene TRBJ1-5, with D possibly TRBD1 on 6 matching bases. Germline CDR1 is SSHAT and CDR2 is FNYEAQ (reference sequence). This CDR3 region has 17 residues. Trimming shortened V by 6 bases and J by 0 bases, and 18 bases separated the two germline ends. The CDR3 region is CASRHKRDTNSNQPQHF. The CDR3 coding sequence is TGTGCCAGCAGACACAAGCGGGACACAAATAGCAATCAGCCCCAGCATTTT.

This chain links TRBV11-2 with TRBJ2-7, with D possibly TRBD1 on 5 matching bases. The CDR3 runs to 14 residues. Germline values: CDR1 SGHAT, CDR2 FQNNGV. Trimming stripped 4 bases from V and 3 bases from J, with 13 bases between. The CDR3 DNA reads TGTGCCAGCAGCTCCCGACAGATCAACTACGAGCAGTACTTC. Translating gives CASSSRQINYEQYF.